Listed below are T cell receptor beta chains from one sample, sequenced in a study of T cell responses to AZD1222 COVID-19 vaccine. The repertoire was sequenced with immunoSEQ multiplex PCR; TCRdb's copy has only in-frame clones and lacks some. The sample shows about 160,000 clones, roughly 94% of them seen only once. Here the sequenced sample was peripheral blood, taken on day 0 of MenACWY control vaccination. All receptors come from an adult in good health. CDR3s leave out the opening cysteine and the closing phenylalanine or tryptophan. D genes are given only for firm matches.

d_call | v_call | cdr3_aa
TRBD2 | TRBV7-2 | ASRGLVTTGELF
TRBD2 | TRBV5-1 | ASSFGLASYNEQF
NA | TRBV28 | ASSPATVYYGYT
NA | TRBV19 | ASSIGGGRVGTGELF
NA | TRBV7-2 | ASSLEGTSGETQY
TRBD1 | TRBV7-9 | ASSPGTDYYEQY
TRBD2 | TRBV7-8 | ASRLAGPSYNEQF
NA | TRBV18 | ASSPRAQETQY
TRBD1 | TRBV29-1 | SVSRRDRVHGYT
TRBD1 | TRBV9 | ASSAWDRGGEQY
TRBD1 | TRBV27 | ASSLRQGDTEAF
NA | TRBV11-3 | ASSSGRSAGELF
NA | TRBV10-3 | AISESSLTGVSYNEQF
NA | TRBV24-1 | ATSRDSPTGNEQF
NA | TRBV9 | ASSGPGTNSYEQY
TRBD1 | TRBV29-1 | SVEDRAGGSVDIQY
NA | TRBV5-4 | ASSNDPGTILSGANVLT
NA | TRBV5-1 | ASSLGQIHYGYT
TRBD1 | TRBV6-5 | ASSSGQYYEQY
TRBD1 | TRBV30 | AWRGTGYSPLH
NA | TRBV4-1 | ASSGGAVGSEAF
NA | TRBV10-3 | AIGQGGNSPLH